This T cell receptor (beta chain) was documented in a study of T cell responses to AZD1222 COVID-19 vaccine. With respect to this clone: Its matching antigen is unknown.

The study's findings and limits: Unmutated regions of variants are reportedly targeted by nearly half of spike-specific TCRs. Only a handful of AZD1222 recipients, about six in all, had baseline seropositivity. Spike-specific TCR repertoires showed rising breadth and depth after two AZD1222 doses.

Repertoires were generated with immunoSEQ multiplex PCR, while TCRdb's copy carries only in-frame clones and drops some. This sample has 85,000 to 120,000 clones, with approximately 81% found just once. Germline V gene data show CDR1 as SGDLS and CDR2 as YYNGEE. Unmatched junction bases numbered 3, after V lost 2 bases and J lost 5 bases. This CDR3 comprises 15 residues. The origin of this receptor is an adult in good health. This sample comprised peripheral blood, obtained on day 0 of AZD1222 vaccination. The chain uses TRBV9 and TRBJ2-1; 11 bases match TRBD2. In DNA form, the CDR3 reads TGTGCCAGCAGCGTGTTTAGCGGGAGGGACAATGAGCAGTTCTTC. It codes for CASSVFSGRDNEQFF. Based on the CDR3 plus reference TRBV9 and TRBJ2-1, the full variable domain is DSGVTQTPKHLITATGQRVTLRCSPRSGDLSVYWYQQSLDQGLQFLIQYYNGEERAKGNILERFSAQQFPDLHSELNLSSLELGDSALYFCASSVFSGRDNEQFFGPGTRLTVL.